The source of this T cell receptor (beta chain) is a study of response to subunit inactivated influenza vaccine. Study conclusions and caveats: Few new T cells, the authors suggested, are recruited by each seasonal influenza vaccination.

Turning to this clonotype: No antigen is known for it.

TCRdb re-analysed the RT-PCR reads in MiXCR, keeping a single row per CDR3 protein. The sample carries approximately 570,000 distinct CDR3 sequences, less than 10% recorded once. The sequence came from a man between 50 and 75 years old who received an inactivated influenza vaccine. The input for sequencing was PBMCs from blood, taken roughly 24 months after vaccination.

CDR3 residues: CSAGGLGNEQYF. The CDR3 DNA is TGCAGCGCCGGCGGGTTGGGAAACGAGCAGTACTTC. The chain combines TRBV29-1 with TRBJ2-7, with D perhaps matching TRBD2 (5 bases). Trimming stripped 7 bases from V and 5 bases from J, with 15 bases between. The CDR3 spans 12 residues. Germline V CDR1 and CDR2: SQVTM, ANQGSEA.